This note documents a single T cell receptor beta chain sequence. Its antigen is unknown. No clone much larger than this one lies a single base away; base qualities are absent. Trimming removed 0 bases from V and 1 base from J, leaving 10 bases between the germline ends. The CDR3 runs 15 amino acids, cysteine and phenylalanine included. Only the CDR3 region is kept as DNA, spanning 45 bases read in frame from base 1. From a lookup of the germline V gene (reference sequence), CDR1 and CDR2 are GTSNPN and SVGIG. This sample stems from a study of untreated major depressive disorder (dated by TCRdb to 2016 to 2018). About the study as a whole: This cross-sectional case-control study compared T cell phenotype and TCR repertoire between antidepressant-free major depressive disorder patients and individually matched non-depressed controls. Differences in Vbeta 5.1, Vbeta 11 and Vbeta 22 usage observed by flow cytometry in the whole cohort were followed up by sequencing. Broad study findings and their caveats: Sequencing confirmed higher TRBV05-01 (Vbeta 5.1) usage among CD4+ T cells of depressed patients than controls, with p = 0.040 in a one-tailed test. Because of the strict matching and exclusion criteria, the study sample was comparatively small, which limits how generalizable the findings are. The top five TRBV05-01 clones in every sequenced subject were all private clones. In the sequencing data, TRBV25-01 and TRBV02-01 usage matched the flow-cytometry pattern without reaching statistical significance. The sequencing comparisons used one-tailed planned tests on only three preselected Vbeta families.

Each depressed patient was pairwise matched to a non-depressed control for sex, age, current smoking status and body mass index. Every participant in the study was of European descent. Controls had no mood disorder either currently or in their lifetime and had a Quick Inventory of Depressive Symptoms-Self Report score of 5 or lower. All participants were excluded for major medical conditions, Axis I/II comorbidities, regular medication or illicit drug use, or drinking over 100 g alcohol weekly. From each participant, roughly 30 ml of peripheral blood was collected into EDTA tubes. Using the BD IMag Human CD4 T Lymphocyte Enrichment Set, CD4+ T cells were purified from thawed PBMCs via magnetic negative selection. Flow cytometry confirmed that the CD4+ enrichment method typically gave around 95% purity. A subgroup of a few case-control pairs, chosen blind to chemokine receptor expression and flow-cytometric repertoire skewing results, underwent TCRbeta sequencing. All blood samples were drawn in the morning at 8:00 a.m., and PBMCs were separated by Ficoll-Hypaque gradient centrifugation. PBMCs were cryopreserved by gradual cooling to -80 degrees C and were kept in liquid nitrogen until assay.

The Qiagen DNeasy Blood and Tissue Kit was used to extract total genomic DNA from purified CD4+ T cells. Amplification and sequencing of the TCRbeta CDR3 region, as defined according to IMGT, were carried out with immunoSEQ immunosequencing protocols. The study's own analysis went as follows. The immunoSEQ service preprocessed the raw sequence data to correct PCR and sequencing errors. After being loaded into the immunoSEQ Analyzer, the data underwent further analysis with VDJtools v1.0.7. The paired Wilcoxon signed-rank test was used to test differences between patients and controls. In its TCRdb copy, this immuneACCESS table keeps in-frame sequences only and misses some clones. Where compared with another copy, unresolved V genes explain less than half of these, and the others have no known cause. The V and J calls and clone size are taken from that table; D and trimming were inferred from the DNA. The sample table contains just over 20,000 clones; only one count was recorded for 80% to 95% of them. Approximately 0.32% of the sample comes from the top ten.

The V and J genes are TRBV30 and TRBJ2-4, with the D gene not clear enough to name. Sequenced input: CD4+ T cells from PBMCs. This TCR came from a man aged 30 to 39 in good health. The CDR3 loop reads CAWSVDSWAKNIQYF. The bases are TGTGCCTGGAGTGTCGATTCATGGGCCAAAAACATTCAGTACTTC.